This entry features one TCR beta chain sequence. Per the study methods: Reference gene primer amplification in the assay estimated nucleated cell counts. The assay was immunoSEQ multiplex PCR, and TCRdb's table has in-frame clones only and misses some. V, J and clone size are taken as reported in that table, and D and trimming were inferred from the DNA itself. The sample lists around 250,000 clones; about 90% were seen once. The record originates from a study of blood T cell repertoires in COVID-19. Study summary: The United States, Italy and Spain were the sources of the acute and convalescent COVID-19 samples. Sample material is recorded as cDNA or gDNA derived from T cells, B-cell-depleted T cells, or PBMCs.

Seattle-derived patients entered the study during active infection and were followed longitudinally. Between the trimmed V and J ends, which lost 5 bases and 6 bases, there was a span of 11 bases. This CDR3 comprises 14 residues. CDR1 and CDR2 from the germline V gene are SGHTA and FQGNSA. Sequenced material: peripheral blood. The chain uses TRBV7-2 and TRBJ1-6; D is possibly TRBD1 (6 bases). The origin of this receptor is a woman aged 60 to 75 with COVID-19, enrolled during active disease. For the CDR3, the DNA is TGTGCCAGCAGCCTCCGGACAGTTAATTCACCCCTCCACTTT. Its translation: CASSLRTVNSPLHF.